The text below deals with one TCR beta chain. As yet, its antigen is unknown. Repertoires were generated with immunoSEQ multiplex PCR, while TCRdb's copy carries only in-frame clones and drops some. The data contain tens of thousands of clones, 82% of them singletons. The sample's time point: week 5, during vaccination. Doses of 300 ug of mutant IDH1 20-mer peptide were given with topical imiquimod. The data belong to a study of a mutant IDH1 vaccine in newly diagnosed glioma. Overall study context: Every participant had undergone radiotherapy, temozolomide, or both before, and most underwent both.

This sequence originates from a woman younger than 35 with glioma. Some clones in this sample may be carry-over from other donors' samples. Sequencing was performed on PBMCs, taken from a glioma patient whose treatment included an IDH1 peptide vaccine.

The CDR3 protein is CASSLEGAIYNEQFF. In DNA form, the CDR3 reads TGTGCCAGCAGCCTCGAGGGGGCTATCTACAATGAGCAGTTCTTC. This sequence joins TRBV11-2 and TRBJ2-1; 7 nucleotides align to TRBD1. Trimming took 5 bases from V and 3 from J; bases not matched to a gene: 7. Per germline, CDR1 SGHAT and CDR2 FQNNGV. The CDR3 length is 15 residues.